A selection of T cell receptor beta chains follows, all from one sample in a study of blood T cell repertoires in COVID-19. Libraries were prepared by immunoSEQ multiplex PCR; TCRdb keeps only in-frame clonotypes and omits some of them. The table has roughly 70,000 clones, over 80% seen once. Specimen: peripheral blood. Receptor source: a man aged 50 or older with active COVID-19. Each CDR3 is given with its conserved first and last residue. A D gene is named only where the DNA matches it firmly. Not all rows give a size; the values are once, few, many and, for expanded clones, a class.

NA	NA	TRBV5-4	TRBJ1-2	CASSLEGGRNGYTF	TGTGCCAGCAGCTTGGAAGGAGGGAGGAATGGCTACACCTTC
NA	TRBD1	TRBV7-3	TRBJ2-7	CASRSTRDRGEQYF	TGTGCCAGCAGATCTACCCGGGACAGGGGCGAGCAGTACTTC
few	NA	TRBV6-1	TRBJ1-3	CASSEVVRGPHSGNTIYF	TGTGCCAGCAGTGAAGTGGTCAGGGGACCCCACTCTGGAAACACCATATATTTT
NA	NA	TRBV5-4	TRBJ1-1	CASSLDVEPMNTEAFF	TGTGCCAGCAGCTTGGATGTGGAGCCCATGAACACTGAAGCTTTCTTT
NA	NA	TRBV9	TRBJ2-6	CASSVDRVTGANVLTF	TGTGCCAGCAGCGTAGACAGGGTTACCGGGGCCAACGTCCTGACTTTC
NA	TRBD1	TRBV28	TRBJ1-1	CASKRTGDAEAFF	TGTGCCAGCAAAAGGACAGGGGATGCTGAAGCTTTCTTT
NA	NA	TRBV7-9	TRBJ1-2	CASSSAPGDYGYTF	TGTGCCAGCAGCTCAGCCCCGGGAGACTATGGCTACACCTTC
NA	TRBD2	TRBV7-2	TRBJ2-7	CASSLAGAGGNYEQYF	TGTGCCAGCAGCTTAGCCGGGGCGGGAGGGAACTACGAGCAGTACTTC
NA	NA	TRBV6-5	TRBJ1-5	CASSQRTLNQPQHF	TGTGCCAGCAGTCAACGGACATTAAATCAGCCCCAGCATTTT
NA	NA	TRBV7-2	TRBJ2-1	CATRFGSSAYNEQFF	TGTGCCACCCGCTTCGGGAGTTCGGCCTACAATGAGCAGTTCTTC